The TCR beta chain described here comes from a study of shared clonotypes between healthy human individuals. Overall study context: The cohort had a couple of women and a few men, ages 18 to 49. The study, taken as a whole, reports: Some naive CD4 clonotypes, roughly 4.7%, turned up in common across a few donors.

The method was immunoSEQ multiplex PCR; TCRdb's version includes in-frame clones alone and lacks a portion of them. The sample records about 1.1 million clones, roughly 74% being singletons. About this clone: As yet, its antigen is unknown.

Trimming left V 3 bases short and J 3 bases short, with 12 bases between. There are 15 residues in the CDR3. Germline lookup yields CDR1 MDHEN and CDR2 SYDVKM. The gene calls are TRBV28 and TRBJ1-5; the D is unclear. The source material was memory CD4+ T cells from PBMCs. The sample's subset: CD45RA-negative fraction. This TCR came from a man aged 18 to 29 in good health. Some clones in this sample may be carry-over from other donors' samples. CDR3 sequence: CASSFMRGDNQPQHF. The CDR3 bases are TGTGCCAGCAGTTTCATGCGGGGTGACAATCAGCCCCAGCATTTT.